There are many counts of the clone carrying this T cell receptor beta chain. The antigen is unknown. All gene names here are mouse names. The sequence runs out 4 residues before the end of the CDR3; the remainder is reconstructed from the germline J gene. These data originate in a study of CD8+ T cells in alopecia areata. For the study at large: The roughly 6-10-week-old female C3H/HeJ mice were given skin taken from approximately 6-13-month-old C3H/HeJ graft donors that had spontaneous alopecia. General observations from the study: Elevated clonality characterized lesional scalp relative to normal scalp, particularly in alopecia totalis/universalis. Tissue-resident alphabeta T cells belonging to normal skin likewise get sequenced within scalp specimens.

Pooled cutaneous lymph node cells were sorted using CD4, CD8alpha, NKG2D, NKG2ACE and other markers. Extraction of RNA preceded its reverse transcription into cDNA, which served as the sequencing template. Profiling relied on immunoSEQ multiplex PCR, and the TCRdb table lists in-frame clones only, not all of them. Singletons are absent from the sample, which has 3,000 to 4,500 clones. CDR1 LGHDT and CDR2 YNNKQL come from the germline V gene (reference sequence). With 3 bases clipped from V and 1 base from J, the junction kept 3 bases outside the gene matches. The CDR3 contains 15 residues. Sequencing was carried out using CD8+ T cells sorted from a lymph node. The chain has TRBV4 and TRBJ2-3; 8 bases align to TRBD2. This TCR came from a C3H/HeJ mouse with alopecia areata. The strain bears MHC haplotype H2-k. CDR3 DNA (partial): TGTGCCAGCAGCTACCTTGGGGGGGGTGCAGAA. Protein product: CASSYLGGGAE. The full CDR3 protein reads CASSYLGGGAETLYF.